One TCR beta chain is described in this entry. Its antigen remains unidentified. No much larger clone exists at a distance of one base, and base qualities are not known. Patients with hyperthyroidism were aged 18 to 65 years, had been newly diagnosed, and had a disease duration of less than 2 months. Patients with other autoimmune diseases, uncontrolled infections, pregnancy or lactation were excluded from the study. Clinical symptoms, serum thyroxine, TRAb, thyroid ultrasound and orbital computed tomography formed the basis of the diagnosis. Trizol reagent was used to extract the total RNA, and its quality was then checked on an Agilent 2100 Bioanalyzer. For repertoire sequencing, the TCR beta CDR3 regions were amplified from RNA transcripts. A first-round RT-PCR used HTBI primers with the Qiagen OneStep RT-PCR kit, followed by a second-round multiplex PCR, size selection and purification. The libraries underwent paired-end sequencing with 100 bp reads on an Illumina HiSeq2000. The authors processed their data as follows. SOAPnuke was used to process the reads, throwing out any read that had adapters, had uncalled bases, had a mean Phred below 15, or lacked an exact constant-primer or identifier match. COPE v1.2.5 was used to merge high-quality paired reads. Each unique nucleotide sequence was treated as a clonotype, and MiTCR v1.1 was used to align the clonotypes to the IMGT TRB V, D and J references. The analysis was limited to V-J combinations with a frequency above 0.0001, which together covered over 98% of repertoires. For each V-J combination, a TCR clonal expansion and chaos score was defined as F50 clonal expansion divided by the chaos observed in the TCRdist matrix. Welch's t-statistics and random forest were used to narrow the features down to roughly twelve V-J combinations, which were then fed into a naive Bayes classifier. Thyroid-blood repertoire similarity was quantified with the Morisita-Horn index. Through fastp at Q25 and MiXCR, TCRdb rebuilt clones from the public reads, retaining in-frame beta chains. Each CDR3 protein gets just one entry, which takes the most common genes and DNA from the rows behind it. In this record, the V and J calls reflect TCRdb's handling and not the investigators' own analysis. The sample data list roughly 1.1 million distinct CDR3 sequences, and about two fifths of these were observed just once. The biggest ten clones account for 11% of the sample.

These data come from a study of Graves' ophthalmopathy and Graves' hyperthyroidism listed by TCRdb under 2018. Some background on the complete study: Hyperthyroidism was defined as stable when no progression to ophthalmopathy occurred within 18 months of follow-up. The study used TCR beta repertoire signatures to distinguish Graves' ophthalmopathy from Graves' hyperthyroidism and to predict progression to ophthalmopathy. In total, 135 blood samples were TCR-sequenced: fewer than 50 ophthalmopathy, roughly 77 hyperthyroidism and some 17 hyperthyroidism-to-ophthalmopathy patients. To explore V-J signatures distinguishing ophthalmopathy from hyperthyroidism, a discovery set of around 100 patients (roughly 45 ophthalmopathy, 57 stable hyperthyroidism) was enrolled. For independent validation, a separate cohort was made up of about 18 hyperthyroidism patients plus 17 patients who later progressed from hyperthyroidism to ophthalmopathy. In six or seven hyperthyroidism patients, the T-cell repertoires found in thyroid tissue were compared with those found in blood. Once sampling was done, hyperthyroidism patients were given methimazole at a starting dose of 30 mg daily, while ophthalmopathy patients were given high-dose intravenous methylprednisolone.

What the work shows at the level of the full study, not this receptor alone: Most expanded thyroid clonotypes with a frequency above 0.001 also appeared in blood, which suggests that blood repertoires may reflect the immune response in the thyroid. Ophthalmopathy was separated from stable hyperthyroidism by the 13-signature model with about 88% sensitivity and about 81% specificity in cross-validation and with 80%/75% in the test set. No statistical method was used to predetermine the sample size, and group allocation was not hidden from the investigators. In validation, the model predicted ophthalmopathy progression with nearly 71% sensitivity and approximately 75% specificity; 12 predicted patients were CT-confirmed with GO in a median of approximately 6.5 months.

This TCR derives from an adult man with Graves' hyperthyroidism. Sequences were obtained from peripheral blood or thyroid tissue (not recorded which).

The nucleotide sequence reads TGTGCCATCAGTGAACAGGGCTATGGCTACACCTTC. Its amino acids are CAISEQGYGYTF. Recombination joined TRBV10-3 with TRBJ1-2; D gene: possibly TRBD1, on 6 matching bases. The trim is 3 bases for V and 4 bases for J, with a gap of 6 bases between the germline ends. In the germline V gene, CDR1 corresponds to ENHRY and CDR2 to SYGVKD. The CDR3, cysteine through phenylalanine, is 12 amino acids long. Only CDR3 DNA remains: 36 bases, in frame from the first base.